Each of the 13 T cell receptor beta chains below was sequenced from the same sample in a study of blood T cells in healthy people across ages (dated by TCRdb to between 2014 and 2017). Library generation was performed with 5' RACE. The sample was run on an Illumina HiSeq 2500. A second PCR of roughly 7 to 11 cycles was performed with a sample-barcoded 5' primer and a J-beta primer mix. The public reads were reprocessed in TCRdb via fastp at Q25 and MiXCR, keeping in-frame beta chains. Each entry merges the rows of one CDR3 protein and shows their most common DNA and genes. This sample gives hundreds of thousands of distinct CDR3 sequences in total; 58% of them show up just once. The top ten hold 20% to 25% of the sample. Sequenced input: blood. The receptors originated from a man under 40 in good health.

This clonotype was seen more than once but under ten times. The CDR3 loop is CASSGTGSYNEQFF. CDR3 DNA: TGTGCCAGCAGCGGGACAGGGTCCTACAATGAGCAGTTCTTC. The V gene is TRBV28, the J gene TRBJ2-1, with 9 bases that match TRBD1. V shed 6 bases and J 1 base; nucleotides not matched to a gene: 1. The CDR3 has 14 amino acids. CDR1 is MDHEN, CDR2 SYDVKM, per germline.

This clonotype showed up just once. V and J are TRBV7-9 and TRBJ2-5; 10 bases match TRBD2. Near its end, the DNA agrees better with TRBJ2-7, so the J call may be wrong. This CDR3 spans 14 amino acids. Germline V CDR1 and CDR2: SEHNR, FQNEAQ (reference sequence). The CDR3 here is CASSSAGGWHEQYF. In DNA form, the CDR3 reads TGTGCCAGCAGCTCAGCGGGAGGGTGGCACGAGCAGTACTTC.

This clonotype was seen only a few times. The germline gene is not matched at one end of the junction; a read error may be the cause. The chain combines TRBV20-1 with TRBJ2-5, with 10 bases matching TRBD1. The CDR3 is 14 amino acids. The germline V gene encodes CDR1 DFQATT and CDR2 SNEGSKA (reference sequence). The CDR3 is CSAGDRGRGETQYF. For the CDR3, the DNA is TGCAGTGCTGGAGACAGGGGGCGAGGGGAGACCCAGTACTTC.

The chain links TRBV24-1 to TRBJ1-1, with D uncertain. V lost 8 bases and J 7 bases, leaving 4 bases between the germline ends. This CDR3 region has 9 residues. CDR1 is KGHDR and CDR2 is SFDVKD in the germline V gene. The CDR3 sequence: CATKVEAFF. CDR3 DNA sequence: TGTGCCACCAAGGTTGAAGCTTTCTTT.

V is TRBV12-3 or TRBV12-4 and J is TRBJ2-3, with D unresolved. The CDR3 totals 15 residues. V lost 7 bases and J lost 3, with 17 bases in between. The CDR3 DNA is TGTGCCAGCATGGTAGATCTTCCCAAAACAGATACGCAGTATTTT. It codes for CASMVDLPKTDTQYF.

The chain joins TRBV29-1 to TRBJ2-3; possibly TRBD1 or TRBD2 for D (6 bases each). In germline, CDR1 is SQVTM, CDR2 ANQGSEA. CDR3 size: 14 residues. The V end lost 7 bases, the J end lost 2 bases, and 16 bases lay between the germline ends. The chain's CDR3 is CSAPLGGPTDTQYF. For the CDR3, the DNA is TGCAGCGCCCCGCTTGGGGGGCCCACAGATACGCAGTATTTT.

This clonotype showed up just a few times. The V call is TRBV9, the J call TRBJ2-5; 10 bases fit TRBD1. The last part of the DNA fits TRBJ2-7 better; the J call may be wrong. The CDR3 contains 16 residues. The germline V gene encodes CDR1 SGDLS and CDR2 YYNGEE. The CDR3 sequence: CASSVAAGTGAYEQYF. CDR3 bases: TGTGCCAGCAGCGTAGCAGCCGGGACAGGGGCCTACGAGCAGTACTTC.

The chain couples TRBV7-2 to TRBJ2-7, with D possibly matching TRBD2 (6 bases). Trimming pared 5 bases from V and 3 bases from J, leaving 14 bases between. In germline, CDR1 is SGHTA, CDR2 FQGNSA. The CDR3 length is 14 residues. The DNA of the CDR3 is TGTGCCAGCAGCCGAGTCTCAGCGGGCTACGAGCAGTACTTC. As protein: CASSRVSAGYEQYF.

This clonotype showed up just a few times. The chain uses TRBV10-3 and TRBJ1-5, with D unresolved. Germline CDR1 ENHRY, CDR2 SYGVKD. With 2 bases removed from V and 0 bases from J, the gap between germline ends came to 2 bases. CDR3 size: 13 residues. The CDR3, as DNA: TGTGCCATCAGTGAGATTAGCAATCAGCCCCAGCATTTT. The encoded protein is CAISEISNQPQHF.

J is TRBJ2-5 and V is TRBV20-1; 11 bases fit TRBD1. The J segment lost 11 bases and the V segment lost 4 bases, leaving 9 bases of the junction unmatched. This CDR3 region has 13 residues. CDR1 and CDR2 from the germline V gene are DFQATT and SNEGSKA (reference sequence). The CDR3 DNA reads as TGCAGTGCTACGGGACAGGGGGGCTACGGGCAGTACTTC. It is translated as CSATGQGGYGQYF.

V and J are TRBV28 and TRBJ2-7; D remains ambiguous. Looked up from germline, CDR1 is MDHEN and CDR2 is SYDVKM. V lost 5 bases and J 5 bases, leaving 13 bases between the germline ends. This CDR3 has 13 amino acids. The chain's CDR3 is CASSPLQVDEQYF. In DNA, the CDR3 is TGTGCCAGCAGTCCCCTCCAGGTCGACGAGCAGTACTTC.

This clonotype was detected only a few times. The chain combines TRBV5-1 with TRBJ2-3, with 8 positions matching TRBD1. V gave up 2 bases and J gave up 3 bases; unmatched junction bases: 5. CDR3 length: 15 residues. Germline V gives CDR1 SGHRS, CDR2 YFSETQ. The CDR3: CASSLQTGETDTQYF. For the CDR3, the DNA is TGCGCCAGCAGCTTACAGACAGGGGAGACAGATACGCAGTATTTT.

This sequence joins TRBV29-1 and TRBJ1-2; 10 bases are a match to TRBD1. Germline V CDR1 and CDR2: SQVTM, ANQGSEA. Losses at the gene ends were 5 bases for V and 6 bases for J; bases not matched to a gene: 6. The CDR3 has 13 residues. The DNA of the CDR3 is TGCAGCGTTTATAGTGACAGGGGGCATGGCTACACCTTC. Translated: CSVYSDRGHGYTF.